This T cell receptor (beta chain) originates from a study of molecular identifiers for immune sequencing clone quantification. The overall study: Replicate runs used RNA from about 20,000 or 100,000 naive CD8 cells, which was split five ways into aliquots, and four of those aliquots were then sequenced. Study observations and caveats: The study found clones above 20 RNA copies held over 98% of effector molecules and under 1% in naive cells.

Many counts were recorded for this clonotype. Its target is not known. A single record per CDR3 protein comes from TCRdb applying MiXCR to the PCR reads. The sample lists just over 35,000 distinct CDR3 sequences, 18% occurring once. The authors sorted naive CD8 T cells as CD8+CD4-CCR7+CD45RA+. Germline V lookup: CDR1 WNHNN, CDR2 SYGVQD (reference sequence). The V end lost 4 bases, the J end lost 7 bases, and 19 bases lay between the germline ends. The CDR3 totals 16 residues. The receptor's source is a human donor in good health. Some libraries in this study had Jurkat cell RNA spiked in. This chain uses TRBV10-1 with TRBJ2-2; D ambiguous. Sequencing was carried out using naive CD8+ T cells from blood, with Jurkat cell RNA spiked in. Subset of the sample: FACS-sorted CD8+CD4-CCR7+CD45RA+ naive T cells. The CDR3 region is CASSGGAWAADGELFF. CDR3 sequence (DNA): TGCGCCAGCAGTGGGGGTGCCTGGGCCGCCGACGGGGAGCTGTTTTTT.